This T cell receptor beta chain was retrieved from a study of shared clonotypes between healthy human individuals. Study-wide results and limits: Sorted-subset samples were not fully sequenced, rarefaction indicated.

On this clone itself: Antigen: not known.

The assay was immunoSEQ multiplex PCR, and TCRdb's table has in-frame clones only and misses some. The sample consists of approximately 2.5 million clones, more than 90% of them appearing once. This CDR3 comprises 17 residues. V was pared by 4 bases and J by 2 bases, with 17 bases between. The V gene's germline CDR1 is SGHTA and CDR2 FQGNSA. The specimen sequenced was naive CD4+ T cells sorted from blood. Subset defined: CD45RA+ positively selected. The chain recombines TRBV7-2 with TRBJ2-2; tentatively, D is TRBD1 or TRBD2 (5 bases each). The receptor comes from a man aged 18 to 29 in good health. CDR3 sequence: CASSSEAGTLNTGELFF. The DNA for the CDR3 is TGTGCCAGCAGCTCTGAGGCCGGGACCCTAAACACCGGGGAGCTGTTTTTT.